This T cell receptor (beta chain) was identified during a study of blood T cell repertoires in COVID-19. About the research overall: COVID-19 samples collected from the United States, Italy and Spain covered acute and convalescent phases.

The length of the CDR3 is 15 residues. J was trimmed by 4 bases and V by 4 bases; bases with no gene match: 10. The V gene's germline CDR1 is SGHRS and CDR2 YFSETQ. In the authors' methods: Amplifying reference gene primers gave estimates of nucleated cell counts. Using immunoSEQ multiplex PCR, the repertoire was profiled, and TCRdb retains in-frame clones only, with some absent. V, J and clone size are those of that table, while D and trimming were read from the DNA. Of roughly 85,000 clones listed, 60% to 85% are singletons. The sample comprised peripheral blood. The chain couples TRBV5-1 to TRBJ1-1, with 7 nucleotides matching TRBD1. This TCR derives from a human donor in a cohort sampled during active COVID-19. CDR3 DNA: TGCGCCAGCAGCCCGATAGACAGGGAAGGCACTGAAGCTTTCTTT. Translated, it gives CASSPIDREGTEAFF.